The 13 T cell receptor beta chains below come from one sample, sequenced in a study of neurological immune-mediated disorders. TCRdb re-derived calls from the 5' RACE reads in MiXCR, one entry per CDR3 protein. The sample carries around 58,000 distinct CDR3 sequences, roughly 3.5% recorded once. The sample consisted of PBMCs. The receptors stem from a woman aged 55-69 years with multiple sclerosis.

This clonotype has a count of ten or more. The chain carries TRBV5-1 and TRBJ1-3; D gene uncertain. The CDR3 runs to 14 residues. V lost 0 bases to trimming and J lost 3 bases, with 7 bases between them. Germline V gene data show CDR1 as SGHRS and CDR2 as YFSETQ. The CDR3 DNA reads TGCGCCAGCAGCTTGGACCCCGATGGAAACACCATATATTTT. Protein: CASSLDPDGNTIYF.

This clonotype occurred many times. The chain recombines TRBV29-1 with TRBJ1-1; D might be TRBD1 (6 bases). The V gene lost 6 bases and the J gene lost 1 base, with 15 bases spanning the gap. This CDR3 comprises 14 residues. Germline V gives CDR1 SQVTM, CDR2 ANQGSEA. The CDR3 DNA is TGCAGCGTCGACCGGGACACCTCGAACACTGAAGCTTTCTTT. Translation: CSVDRDTSNTEAFF.

In this sample, this clonotype turned up many times. CDR3 nucleotides: TGTGCCAGCAGCTATACCTGGGGGGGCTACAATGAGCAGTTCTTC. Protein sequence: CASSYTWGGYNEQFF. The gene calls are TRBV7-9 and TRBJ2-1; 7 bases map to TRBD2. The CDR3 length is 15 residues. V shed 4 bases and J 3 bases; nucleotides not matched to a gene: 6. The germline V gene has CDR1 SEHNR and CDR2 FQNEAQ (reference sequence).

Many counts were recorded for this clonotype. The V call is TRBV20-1, the J call TRBJ2-7, with unresolved D. The V gene lost 3 bases and the J gene lost 1 base, with 19 bases spanning the gap. The CDR3 is 16 residues long. CDR1 is DFQATT and CDR2 is SNEGSKA in the germline V gene (reference sequence). For the CDR3, the DNA is TGCAGTGCTAGGGCAACTGAGAACGTAAGATCCTACGAGCAGTACTTC. It codes for CSARATENVRSYEQYF.

This clonotype was recorded many times. The rearrangement links TRBV11-3 to TRBJ2-3; D uncertain. This CDR3 is built from 13 residues. V was pared by 4 bases and J by 2 bases, with 7 bases between. Per the germline V gene, CDR1 is SGHNT and CDR2 is YENEEA. CDR3 coding DNA: TGTGCCAGCAGCTCTTGGGCCACAGATACGCAGTATTTT. Its translation is CASSSWATDTQYF.

This clonotype was detected ten times or more. V usage is TRBV4-3 and J usage is TRBJ2-3; TRBD1 agrees at 8 bases. The J segment lost 6 bases and the V segment lost 0 bases, leaving 11 bases of the junction unmatched. Germline CDR1 reads LGHNA; CDR2 reads YSLEER. The CDR3 totals 17 residues. Here the CDR3 DNA reads TGCGCCAGCAGCCAAGACGAGGGGGGACAGGCATATGATACGCAGTATTTT. Protein sequence: CASSQDEGGQAYDTQYF.

This clonotype has ten or more counts. J is TRBJ1-6 and V is TRBV6-5, with D uncertain. Germline values: CDR1 MNHEY, CDR2 SVGAGI. V was trimmed by 6 bases and J by 4 bases, leaving 7 bases between them. The CDR3 runs 13 residues. This CDR3 reads CASRKGYNSPLHF. DNA for the CDR3: TGTGCCAGCAGGAAAGGTTATAATTCACCCCTCCACTTT.

This clonotype was recorded many times. V and J are TRBV20-1 and TRBJ2-7; 10 bases are a match to TRBD2. The V gene's germline CDR1 is DFQATT and CDR2 SNEGSKA (reference sequence). J was trimmed by 3 bases and V by 0 bases; bases with no gene match: 2. The CDR3 runs 14 residues. The chain's CDR3 is CSARDSGRIYEQYF. CDR3 sequence (DNA): TGCAGTGCTAGAGATAGCGGGAGGATCTACGAGCAGTACTTC.

This clonotype was seen ten or more times. The chain is built from TRBV7-3 and TRBJ2-3, with D possibly TRBD2 on 6 matching bases. V was cut by 2 bases and J by 3 bases, with 18 bases left in between. The V gene's germline CDR1 is SGHTA and CDR2 FQGTGA. This CDR3 comprises 17 residues. CDR3 bases: TGTGCCAGCAGCTTATACCTTAGGACCGGGGGAACAGATACGCAGTATTTT. Translating gives CASSLYLRTGGTDTQYF.

In this sample, this clonotype turned up many times. The rearrangement joins TRBV20-1 to TRBJ2-3; a weak D match, TRBD1 (5 bases). The CDR3 covers 15 residues. The germline V gene encodes CDR1 DFQATT and CDR2 SNEGSKA (reference sequence). V lost 3 bases and J lost 2, with 15 bases in between. The CDR3 region has the DNA TGCAGTGCTAGCCCAGGACACTTCCCCACAGATACGCAGTATTTT. This codes for CSASPGHFPTDTQYF.

CDR3 DNA: TGTGCCAGTAGTAAGGGGCAGAACACTGAAGCTTTCTTT. It translates to CASSKGQNTEAFF. The chain joins TRBV19 to TRBJ1-1, with D maybe TRBD1 (5 bases). CDR3 length equals 13 residues. V was trimmed by 4 bases and J by 1 base, leaving 7 bases between them. CDR1 is LNHDA and CDR2 is SQIVND in the germline V gene (reference sequence).

This clonotype was observed at least ten times. The rearrangement joins TRBV7-2 to TRBJ2-1; D may be TRBD1 (5 bases). This CDR3 has 14 residues. The V end lost 5 bases, the J end lost 7 bases, and 15 bases lay between the germline ends. Germline assignment: CDR1 SGHTA and CDR2 FQGNSA. This CDR3 reads CASSLPLRVNEQFF. The CDR3 nucleotides are TGTGCCAGCAGCCTCCCGCTCAGGGTGAATGAGCAGTTCTTC.

This clonotype was found many times. The rearrangement joins TRBV29-1 to TRBJ1-1; TRBD1 is a possible D gene (5 bases). V was shortened by 3 bases and J by 8 bases, with 13 bases between the two germline ends. Germline lookup yields CDR1 SQVTM and CDR2 ANQGSEA. The CDR3 contains 12 residues. The CDR3 nucleotides read TGCAGCGTTGAGGGGCCCACCGGGGAAGCTTTCTTT. Amino acids: CSVEGPTGEAFF.